The clone carrying this T cell receptor (beta chain) has ten or more counts. Its specificity is unknown. This sample was taken from a study of T-cell reconstitution after alpha-beta-depleted transplantation in children. Trimming took 2 bases from V and 7 from J, leaving 11 bases between them. CDR3 size: 14 residues. CDR1 and CDR2 (germline): MDHEN, SYDVKM. Study findings and constraints: As was reported, about two months after transplant, alpha-beta T cells came from several hundred expanded graft clones.

The library targeted TCRbeta and was prepared with unique molecular identifiers. TCRdb re-called the PCR reads through MiXCR, storing one row per CDR3 protein. In the table there are around 440,000 distinct CDR3 sequences, 8% to 11% of which are singletons. This TCR was sampled from a child younger than 10 with inherited bone marrow failure, due to receive a stem cell transplant. V is TRBV28 and J is TRBJ2-2; D is unclear. The sample here was PBMCs, taken before TCRalphabeta/CD19-depleted stem cell transplant. CDR3 region: CASSLLPLDGELFF. For the CDR3, the DNA is TGTGCCAGCAGTTTACTCCCTCTGGACGGGGAGCTGTTTTTT. Complete variable domain (other parts from reference TRBV28 and TRBJ2-2): DVKVTQSSRYLVKRTGEKVFLECVQDMDHENMFWYRQDPGLGLRLIYFSYDVKMKEKGDIPEGYSVSREKKERFSLILESASTNQTSMYLCASSLLPLDGELFFGEGSRLTVL.